A single sample is the source of the 27 T cell receptor beta chains below, sequenced in a study of shared clonotypes between healthy human individuals. Method: immunoSEQ multiplex PCR; TCRdb's copy keeps in-frame clones and lacks some. This table holds approximately 2.1 million clones, over 85% found once. Sequencing was done on a sample of naive CD4+ T cells from PBMCs. Subset meaning: CD45RA+ positively selected. These receptors all stem from a man between 18 and 35 years old in good health. Some clones in this sample may be carry-over from other donors' samples.

This chain joins TRBV14 and TRBJ2-1; D tentatively fits TRBD1 or TRBD2 (5 bases each). Looked up from germline, CDR1 is SGHDN and CDR2 is FVKESK. V was cut by 2 bases and J by 12 bases, with 14 bases left in between. The CDR3 consists of 13 residues. The DNA of the CDR3 is TGTGCCAGCAGCCAAATGTCCGGGGCGGTGCAGTTCTTC. Protein: CASSQMSGAVQFF.

As to this clone: Other DNA sequences within the sample encode an identical CDR3. CDR3 sequence reads: CASSPGTSTDTQYF. Written as DNA, the CDR3 is TGTGCCAGCAGCCCCGGGACAAGCACAGATACGCAGTATTTT. The rearrangement links TRBV7-3 to TRBJ2-3; D possibly corresponds to TRBD1 (6 bases). Germline-derived CDR1 and CDR2 are SGHTA and FQGTGA. V was trimmed by 5 bases and J by 0 bases, leaving 9 bases between them. This CDR3 has 14 residues.

The chain carries TRBV7-5 and TRBJ2-3; TRBD2, the table's D call, lacks a check against the DNA. TRBV7-5 has pseudogene status. CDR3 length equals 15 residues. The CDR3 reads CARSSDIGGRRTQYF. DNA for the CDR3: TGTGCCAGAAGCTCAGACATCGGGGGGCGTCGTACGCAGTATTTT.

V usage is TRBV7-8 and J usage is TRBJ2-5, with TRBD1 identical over 7 bases. The CDR3 contains 12 residues. The trim removed 9 bases at V and 7 bases at J, leaving 8 bases unmatched. The germline CDR1 and CDR2 sequences are SGHVS and FQNEAQ. CDR3 bases: TGTGCCAGTACAGGGGCCGGAGGGACCCAGTACTTC. This translates into CASTGAGGTQYF.

The genes are TRBV6-6 and TRBJ1-3, with 7 bases identical to TRBD1. V lost 2 bases and J lost 4; bases outside the gene matches: 5. The CDR3 contains 15 residues. The germline gives CDR1 MNHNY, CDR2 SVGAGI (reference sequence). In DNA, the CDR3 is TGTGCCAGCAGTTACGCGACAGGGATGGGAAACACCATATATTTT. This encodes CASSYATGMGNTIYF.

The chain recombines TRBV5-1 with TRBJ2-3; D gene unclear. This CDR3 comprises 16 residues. V lost 4 bases and J 2 bases, leaving 17 bases between the germline ends. Germline V gene data show CDR1 as SGHRS and CDR2 as YFSETQ. The CDR3 protein is CASSLLLSRNTDTQYF. The CDR3 DNA sequence: TGCGCCAGCAGCCTGCTCTTGTCTAGGAACACAGATACGCAGTATTTT.

The chain links TRBV4-2 to TRBJ1-1, with D tentatively TRBD1 (5 bases). There are 15 residues in the CDR3. Deletions cut 0 bases from V and 2 bases from J, with 10 bases between. Germline V lookup: CDR1 LGHNA, CDR2 YNFKEQ. CDR3 nucleotides: TGTGCCAGCAGCCAAGAGAGACAGTTAAACACTGAAGCTTTCTTT. This translates into CASSQERQLNTEAFF.

The chain is built from TRBV28 and TRBJ2-7, with TRBD1 as a possible D gene (7 bases). Germline lookup yields CDR1 MDHEN and CDR2 SYDVKM. Trimming took off 6 bases at V and 1 base at J, with 16 bases between the two ends. CDR3 length equals 15 residues. The DNA of the CDR3 is TGTGCCAGCAGCCCCGACAGGGCGGGATCCTACGAGCAGTACTTC. Amino acid sequence: CASSPDRAGSYEQYF.

This chain uses TRBV6-5 with TRBJ1-1, with D tentatively TRBD1 (6 bases). The ends were cut back, 3 bases at V and 0 bases at J, with 11 bases in the middle. From germline, CDR1 is MNHEY and CDR2 SVGAGI. The CDR3 is made up of 15 amino acids. CDR3: CASSYLPGVNTEAFF. CDR3 sequence (DNA): TGTGCCAGCAGTTATTTGCCAGGGGTGAACACTGAAGCTTTCTTT.

This chain links TRBV2 with TRBJ2-2; D is unclear. V was shortened by 7 bases and J by 0 bases, with 15 bases between the two germline ends. This CDR3 region has 16 residues. CDR1 SNHLY and CDR2 FYNNEI come from the germline V gene. The CDR3 reads CASNRDQVTNTGELFF. For the CDR3, the DNA is TGTGCCAGCAATAGGGATCAAGTAACGAACACCGGGGAGCTGTTTTTT.

The chain links TRBV9 to TRBJ2-7; D possibly corresponds to TRBD2 (5 bases). The V and J ends lost 3 bases and 0 bases respectively, with 10 bases between them. Germline CDR1 and CDR2: SGDLS and YYNGEE. There are 14 residues in the CDR3. CDR3 sequence reads: CASSASTFSYEQYF. The CDR3 coding sequence is TGTGCCAGCAGCGCTAGCACCTTCTCCTACGAGCAGTACTTC.

The chain carries TRBV5-1 and TRBJ2-1; 12 bases map to TRBD2. Germline V gene data show CDR1 as SGHRS and CDR2 as YFSETQ. Losses at the gene ends were 0 bases for V and 4 bases for J; bases not matched to a gene: 8. The CDR3 spans 18 residues. The CDR3 nucleotides are TGCGCCAGCAGCTTGGCTGGCGCTAGCGGGAGGGGGTACAATGAGCAGTTCTTC. This translates into CASSLAGASGRGYNEQFF. Based on the CDR3 plus reference TRBV5-1 and TRBJ2-1, the full variable domain is KAGVTQTPRYLIKTRGQQVTLSCSPISGHRSVSWYQQTPGQGLQFLFEYFSETQRNKGNFPGRFSGRQFSNSRSEMNVSTLELGDSALYLCASSLAGASGRGYNEQFFGPGTRLTVL.

The chain recombines TRBV20-1 with TRBJ2-5, with D unclear. Between the trimmed V and J ends, which lost 6 bases and 7 bases, there was a span of 12 bases. The CDR3 extends over 11 amino acids. Germline loops: CDR1 DFQATT, CDR2 SNEGSKA (reference sequence). Here the CDR3 DNA reads TGCAGTGCCCCAACCGGCGGGACCCAGTACTTC. Its translation: CSAPTGGTQYF.

This chain uses TRBV7-2 with TRBJ2-7, with D perhaps TRBD2 (6 bases). The germline CDR1 and CDR2 sequences are SGHTA and FQGNSA. The CDR3 has 15 amino acids. V lost 4 bases to trimming and J lost 3 bases, with 16 bases between them. CDR3 loop: CASSSRTGLYYEQYF. As DNA, the CDR3 is TGTGCCAGCAGCTCCCGGACTGGACTATACTACGAGCAGTACTTC.

This rearrangement joins TRBV7-2 to TRBJ2-3; 8 nucleotides line up with TRBD1. The CDR3 consists of 14 residues. V was pared by 4 bases and J by 8 bases, with 8 bases of the junction left unmatched. The germline gives CDR1 SGHTA, CDR2 FQGNSA. CDR3 DNA sequence: TGTGCCAGCAGCTCCTCGACGACAGGGGTTACGCAGTATTTT. Its protein product is CASSSSTTGVTQYF.

The rearrangement links TRBV5-1 to TRBJ2-7; a weak D match, TRBD2 (6 bases). The CDR3 covers 16 residues. Germline V lookup: CDR1 SGHRS, CDR2 YFSETQ. The V end was cut by 0 bases, the J end by 2 bases, with 15 bases between. The CDR3 region is CASSLEVLARAYEQYF. For the CDR3, the DNA is TGCGCCAGCAGCTTGGAGGTGCTAGCGAGGGCCTACGAGCAGTACTTC.

V and J are TRBV30 and TRBJ2-5; 8 bases are shared with TRBD2. Germline lookup yields CDR1 GTSNPN and CDR2 SVGIG (reference sequence). This CDR3 has 14 residues. V lost 4 bases, J lost 2 bases, and 6 bases stayed unmatched. The CDR3 DNA reads TGTGCCTGGACTGCGGGGGGCGGACAAGAGACCCAGTACTTC. Its translation is CAWTAGGGQETQYF.

The gene calls are TRBV28 and TRBJ2-3, with 8 bases that match TRBD2. V was clipped by 8 bases and J by 2 bases; unmatched bases: 12. The CDR3 sequence is 16 residues long. CDR1 is MDHEN and CDR2 is SYDVKM in the germline V gene. CDR3 amino acids: CASFETSGFLTDTQYF. The CDR3 region has the DNA TGTGCCAGCTTTGAAACTAGCGGTTTTCTCACAGATACGCAGTATTTT. Combining the CDR3 with reference TRBV28 and TRBJ2-3 gives the whole variable domain DVKVTQSSRYLVKRTGEKVFLECVQDMDHENMFWYRQDPGLGLRLIYFSYDVKMKEKGDIPEGYSVSREKKERFSLILESASTNQTSMYLCASFETSGFLTDTQYFGPGTRLTVL.

This sequence joins TRBV19 and TRBJ2-7, with 7 bases aligning to TRBD1. Germline V gene sequence: CDR1 LNHDA, CDR2 SQIVND (reference sequence). The length of the CDR3 is 14 residues. The ends lost 5 bases at V and 1 base at J; junction bases unmatched: 5. CDR3 in DNA: TGTGCCAGTAGTCCAATGACAGGGTCCTACGAGCAGTACTTC. Protein: CASSPMTGSYEQYF.

This rearrangement joins TRBV9 to TRBJ1-3; D is unclear. V was pared by 0 bases and J by 4 bases, with 8 bases between. The V gene's germline CDR1 is SGDLS and CDR2 YYNGEE. The CDR3 length is 14 residues. Here the CDR3 DNA reads TGTGCCAGCAGCGTAGCTAACAAAGGAAACACCATATATTTT. Residues: CASSVANKGNTIYF.

V is TRBV7-2 and J is TRBJ2-7; 9 bases align to TRBD1. CDR1 and CDR2 from the germline V gene are SGHTA and FQGNSA. The CDR3 spans 16 residues. The ends lost 5 bases at V and 0 bases at J; junction bases unmatched: 8. The CDR3 DNA reads as TGTGCCAGCAGCCTCTTCGGGACAGGGAACTCCTACGAGCAGTACTTC. It is translated as CASSLFGTGNSYEQYF.

This chain connects TRBV19 to TRBJ2-7; 13 bases align to TRBD2. The CDR3 covers 17 residues. Germline CDR1 is LNHDA and CDR2 is SQIVND (reference sequence). Germline trimming cut 3 bases from V and 5 bases from J; bases unmatched to any gene: 10. CDR3 residues: CASSMLIGLAGANEQYF. The CDR3 coding sequence is TGTGCCAGTAGTATGCTAATCGGACTAGCGGGAGCCAACGAGCAGTACTTC. Variable domain in full (rest from reference TRBV19 and TRBJ2-7): DGGITQSPKYLFRKEGQNVTLSCEQNLNHDAMYWYRQDPGQGLRLIYYSQIVNDFQKGDIAEGYSVSREKKESFPLTVTSAQKNPTAFYLCASSMLIGLAGANEQYFGPGTRLTVT.

The gene calls are TRBV5-4 and TRBJ1-3, with 7 bases identical to TRBD1. The CDR3 is made up of 15 amino acids. Trimming cost V 4 bases and J 4 bases; bases outside gene matches: 8. From germline, CDR1 is SGHNT and CDR2 YYREEE (reference sequence). CDR3 sequence: CASSPARGLGNTIYF. The CDR3 nucleotides are TGTGCCAGCAGCCCTGCTAGGGGGCTAGGAAACACCATATATTTT.

This sequence joins TRBV7-8 and TRBJ2-1; no clear D. The germline V and J ends were trimmed by 6 bases and 7 bases, with 10 bases remaining between them. The CDR3 is 12 residues long. Germline CDR1 is SGHVS and CDR2 is FQNEAQ. CDR3 sequence: CASSRARNEQFF. The CDR3 nucleotides are TGTGCCAGCAGTCGAGCCCGAAATGAGCAGTTCTTC.

The J gene is TRBJ2-3, the V gene TRBV7-2, with no clear D. This CDR3 is 14 amino acids long. CDR1 is SGHTA, CDR2 FQGNSA, per germline. V gave up 3 bases and J gave up 2 bases, with 9 bases separating them. In DNA, the CDR3 is TGTGCCAGCAGCTTGACGACCTACACAGATACGCAGTATTTT. Translation gives CASSLTTYTDTQYF.

The chain combines TRBV6-5 with TRBJ2-1, with a possible D match to TRBD2 (5 bases). Germline CDR1 reads MNHEY; CDR2 reads SVGAGI. The V end was cut by 6 bases, the J end by 6 bases, with 9 bases between. The CDR3 consists of 12 residues. CDR3 bases: TGTGCCAGCAGCCGAGGGTTCAATGAGCAGTTCTTC. This translates into CASSRGFNEQFF.

The V call is TRBV4-1, the J call TRBJ2-3; tentative D call: TRBD1 (6 bases). Trimming left V 7 bases short and J 3 bases short, with 17 bases between. This CDR3 has 15 amino acids. CDR1 MGHRA and CDR2 YSYEKL come from the germline V gene. The CDR3 nucleotides are TGCGCCAGCACGGCCGCAGGGGTTAGGACAGATACGCAGTATTTT. Its translation is CASTAAGVRTDTQYF.